A selection of T cell receptor beta chains follows, all from one sample in a study of blood T cell repertoires in COVID-19. Here immunoSEQ multiplex PCR was the method, and the copy in TCRdb shows in-frame clones only, minus some. This sample yields approximately 330,000 clones, of which around 86% are seen a single time; around 4.4% belongs to the top ten. Sequenced sample: PBMCs or T cells enriched from blood (not recorded which). The receptors were sampled from a woman aged 40 to 50 with acute COVID-19. Both conserved end residues are part of each CDR3. Fields, in order: V gene, CDR3 protein.

TRBV7-8 CASSLGTVPYEQYF
TRBV10-3 CAINRGGLAGVGNEQFF
TRBV9 CASSVWVTGTDTQYF
TRBV18 CASSPLRAQNTEAFF
TRBV6-6 CASSPMGQGFSTGELFF
TRBV7-9 CASRSDRSGNTIYF
TRBV18 CASSPGTGVGSSAEAFF
TRBV4-3 CASSQEVALAVGEQFF
TRBV5-1 CASSIQGADSYGYTF
TRBV11-2 CASSLQSGGHEQFF
TRBV11-2 CASSPSRGKETQYF
TRBV3-1/TRBV3-2 CASSQQNYGYTF
TRBV7-2 CASSLAPQGYNEQFF
TRBV6-2/TRBV6-3 CASSYSSGINYNEQFF
TRBV15 CATNAGTSWFADQETQYF
TRBV2 CASSALTGTSSYEQYF
TRBV19 CASQTTSGSLRVTGELFF
TRBV27 CASNRRIGTSSYEQYF
TRBV6-2/TRBV6-3 CASSYLPTLHSSGSETQYF
TRBV4-3 CASSRAGGYNEQFF
TRBV6-2/TRBV6-3 CASSYVGLGEKLFF
TRBV1 CTSSQQDLGPTGQGVIDEAFF
TRBV19 CASSTQNSNQPQHF
TRBV9 CASAGTGGTYEQYF